The sequence of this T cell receptor beta chain was determined in a study of long-term antiretroviral therapy in people with HIV. This CDR3 spans 15 amino acids. Trimming removed 6 bases from V and 0 bases from J, with 14 bases in between. Germline V gene lookup returns CDR1 SNHLY and CDR2 FYNNEI. Turning to this clone: The antigen is unknown.

Study results and caveats: CDR3 lengths in HIV samples spanned a narrower range than controls. Clones with expansion before ART led the repertoire at all time points.

Treatment for every participant with HIV took place in the United States. Running of the v3.0 immunoSEQ assay took place at survey level. Sequencing used immunoSEQ multiplex PCR; TCRdb keeps in-frame clones, though not all of them. This table has about 17,000 clones, 95% appearing once. Specimen: unsorted PBMCs, collected approximately 11 years after starting antiretroviral therapy. The source is a man aged 25 to 40 with HIV. V and J are TRBV2 and TRBJ2-5, with D perhaps TRBD1 (6 bases). CDR3 residues: CASRHREPYQETQYF. In DNA, the CDR3 is TGTGCCAGCAGACACAGGGAACCGTACCAAGAGACCCAGTACTTC.